This record looks at one TCR beta chain sequence and its context. Its antigen is unknown. The entry originates in a study of cytomegalovirus exposure and HLA in healthy donors (TCRdb year 2017). Some background on the complete study: In an earlier analysis of about 560 of the donors, 276 Gb of sequence data and 100 million or so unique TCR beta sequences from some 170 million T cells were reported. Alongside the repertoire data, information on donor age, sex, ethnicity and CMV serostatus was compiled. Roughly 300 gigabases of sequencing data and tens of millions of unique TCR sequences were included in an early release covering about 700 HLA-typed donors. Among 350 to 400 genotyped donors of the cohort, an average of about 240,000 unique TCR beta nucleotide sequences were sequenced per donor, around 20% of them non-productive. Every repertoire in the discovery cohort had been generated on one and the same sequencing platform. About five DR-DQ haplotypes were treated as single units for association and clustering because of strong linkage in the cohort. To predict cytomegalovirus infection status, the study brought together high-throughput TCR immunosequencing, statistical association of individual TCRs with disease status, and machine learning. The study aimed to test whether signatures of past pathogen exposure could be identified by cataloging public T cell receptors. Genome-wide SNP genotypes for about 65% of the roughly 700 donors were used in a later genetic analysis, which treated that subset as a discovery cohort. Of the roughly 400 genotyped donors, 75% to 85% were placed in the genetic ancestry cluster associated with self-reported Caucasian donors. Using immunosequencing, the study profiled T cell repertoires from 550 to 750 subjects and related those repertoires to cytomegalovirus serostatus. HLA typing covered class I and class II loci at four-digit resolution. In the later analysis, no new phenotypic data were used to find candidate immune exposures; instead, reliance was placed on TCR beta sequences and their occurrence across donors. A separate validation cohort of some 130 different subjects was used in addition to the roughly 700-subject first cohort. Typing coverage differed by locus: A, B, C, DRB1 and DQB1 were typed in roughly 629-630 donors, DQA1 in approximately 520, DPA1 in some 570, and DPB1 in 400 to 480. A later analysis re-examined previously published TCR beta repertoires from roughly 720 donors and added high-resolution HLA genotyping to investigate patterns of TCR occurrence. An earlier analysis of several hundred of the donors used high-throughput TCR beta sequencing to judge whether each TCR beta V gene segment behaved as functional or pseudogenic. The paper's findings and limits, for the study overall: When HLA alleles, especially DR and DQ, strongly co-occurred, attributing TCR associations to individual alleles was difficult. The study gave a list of about 170 TCR beta chains associated with cytomegalovirus. In both the original and validation cohorts, the classifier was reported to diagnose cytomegalovirus status with high specificity and sensitivity. Compared with equally common non-associated chains, HLA-associated TCR beta chains in a later analysis were more clonally expanded and had lower generation probabilities. A later analysis found that TCR association rates varied across HLA loci, with DRB1 alleles showing the most associated TCRs and HLA-C alleles the fewest. Only TCR beta chains were sequenced in this cohort, and the absence of alpha or paired-chain data limited detectable features. An association between a missense DCLRE1C variant and V-gene and J-gene trimming of TCR beta chains was found in a later genetic analysis and replicated in an independent cohort. A later genetic analysis reported fewer N-insertions in productive TCRs among donors in an Asian-associated ancestry cluster than the roughly 700-donor mean. In a later analysis, several top co-occurrence clusters were reported to appear linked to parvovirus B19, influenza, CMV and Epstein-Barr virus. A further reported finding was that TCR beta sequences accurately predicted the HLA-A and HLA-B alleles for most subjects in the first cohort. Because counts were too low, about 15 rarely observed V segments, including chromosome 9 orphons, were left out of the earlier analysis of approximately 500 of the donors. According to the authors, the approach could potentially be generalized to other disease states and immunological phenotypes. A cluster of highly shared sequence variants was judged likely to be a technical artifact of the sequencing pipeline. In vitro tests confirmed that a few of the cytomegalovirus-associated TCR beta chains recognize cytomegalovirus antigens. According to a later analysis, most CMV-associated TCR beta chains appeared to be HLA-restricted, and the HLA associations seemed to be driven largely by CMV exposure. Because HLA typing was unavailable for some donors at each locus, only the typed subset was used in association tests. A later analysis associated 15,000 to 20,000 TCR beta sequences with specific HLA alleles at a false discovery rate of 0.05. Roughly uniform sequencing depth across donors was assumed in presence/absence analyses, although this assumption may not hold. Across donors, most TCR sequences were observed very rarely, whereas some public TCRs were present in many individuals. Because the 87-base-pair reads could not distinguish some IMGT-functional V segments, including TRBV6-2 and TRBV6-3, those segments were excluded. An earlier analysis of around 600 of the donors showed that most TCR beta V segments appeared in productive rearrangements either about 87% or about 30% of the time, which broadly matched IMGT annotations. Immune exposure information for the cohort was limited to CMV serostatus. Correlated functional status among segregating V segments might reflect linkage disequilibrium, but an unknown experimental factor could not be ruled out.

The germline V gene (reference sequence) gives CDR1 as GTSNPN and CDR2 as SVGIG. The CDR3 measures 13 amino acids from cysteine to phenylalanine. The CDR3 DNA has 39 bases and is translated from base 1. Trimming takes 5 bases from V and 3 bases from J, and the germline ends sit 11 bases apart. The library was obtained by the immunoSEQ multiplex PCR assay. For the multiplex PCR, a mixture combining 60 forward primers for TCR Vbeta segments and 13 reverse primers for TCR Jbeta segments was used. Amplification of the CDR3 region of rearranged TCR beta genes was performed with a multiplex PCR assay on genomic DNA. The amplified TCR beta libraries were sequenced on the Illumina HiSeq System as 87-base-pair reads. Processing in the source paper ran as follows. Across the 600 to 700 repertoires, a later analysis counted tens of millions of unique TCR beta chains, approximately 12 million of which were shared by at least two donors. A nearest-neighbor algorithm error-corrected the raw reads and collapsed the reads into unique sequences, merging closely related sequences to remove PCR and sequencing errors. Alignment of CDR3 sequences to IMGT reference sequences was used to assign V, D and J gene segments. For a sequence to be retained, at least a six-nucleotide match to both a V gene segment and a J gene segment was required. A rearrangement was called productive if the CDR3 had no stop codons and remained in frame with V and J, and every other rearrangement was called non-productive. Following IMGT convention, CDR3 was defined as the stretch from the second conserved V-encoded cysteine to the conserved J-encoded phenylalanine. The earlier analysis of about 530 of the donors excluded any sequence lacking an unambiguous match to a single V gene segment. An earlier analysis of 500 to 700 of the donors classified V segments as functional when productive rearrangements were above 56.7% and as segregating when the standard deviation between donors was above 5%. To diagnose cytomegalovirus status from the catalog of TCR beta chain sequences, a statistical classification framework was built. A later analysis assigned V and J genes by comparing TCR nucleotide sequences with IMGT/GENE-DB human TR gene sequences. In a later analysis, CDR3 sequences and most-parsimonious VDJ recombination scenarios were assigned using the TCRdist pipeline. A later analysis defined each TCR beta chain by its CDR3 amino acid sequence plus V-gene family, and excluded reads lacking a unique V-gene family. In a later analysis, around 650 highly shared, low-generation-probability nucleotide sequences were removed to address suspected cross-contamination and a sequencing artifact. In a later analysis, a clonal expansion index for each public chain was calculated from normalized within-repertoire ranks of inferred template counts. In a later analysis, generation probabilities were computed with a VDJ recombination model fitted to out-of-frame rearrangements, and the resulting probabilities were checked against IGoR. In a later analysis, TCR-TCR, TCR-HLA and TCR-CMV co-occurrence was scored with hypergeometric tests, and a repertoire-size bias correction was applied to TCR pairs. A later analysis estimated false discovery rates by permuting HLA or CMV assignments 20 times. In a later analysis, co-occurring TCRs were grouped using DBSCAN, and TCRdist sequence similarity was added for clustering within HLA-allele-positive subsets. For co-occurrence clustering, repertoires with fewer than 30,000 or more than 120,000 public chains were excluded, along with 5 or 6 repertoires with anomalous nucleotide sharing. This is the immuneACCESS table as TCRdb keeps it, with only in-frame sequences that have V and J called. A part of the clones is gone; compared with another copy, unresolved V genes explain less than half, and the rest is unexplained. Clonal size and the V and J genes are those of that table, whereas D and trimming came from the DNA. The sample's table lists a count of about 72,000 clones. Roughly an eighth of the sample is taken by the ten largest.

The cohort comprised several hundred healthy bone marrow donors. Cohort members were all nominally healthy when sampled, although unrecorded immune exposures were likely present. The donor tested CMV seropositive, placing the donor among the 289 seropositive members of the cohort. Each donor provided a peripheral blood sample, and peripheral blood mononuclear cells were used for TCR beta sequencing. The Qiagen DNeasy Blood Extraction Kit was used to extract genomic DNA from the blood cell samples. The clonotype was recovered from a man aged 45-60 years in good health and CMV-seropositive. The sample comprised PBMCs. The chain links TRBV30 with TRBJ1-5; matching of 6 bases hints at TRBD1 as the D gene. In nucleotides, the sequence is TGTGCCTGGGCCAGGGGAATCAATCAGCCCCAGCATTTT. The encoded protein is CAWARGINQPQHF.